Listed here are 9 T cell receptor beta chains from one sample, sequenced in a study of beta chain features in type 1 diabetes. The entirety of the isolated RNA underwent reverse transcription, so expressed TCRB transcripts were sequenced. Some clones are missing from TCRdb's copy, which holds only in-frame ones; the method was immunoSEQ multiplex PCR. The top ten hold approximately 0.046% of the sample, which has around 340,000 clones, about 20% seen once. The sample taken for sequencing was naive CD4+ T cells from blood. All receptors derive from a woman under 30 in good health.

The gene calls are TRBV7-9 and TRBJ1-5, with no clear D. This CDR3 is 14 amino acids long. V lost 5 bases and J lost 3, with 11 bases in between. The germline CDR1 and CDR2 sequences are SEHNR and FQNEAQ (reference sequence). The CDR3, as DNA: TGTGCCAGCAGCCGCGGGCAGTCCAATCAGCCCCAGCATTTT. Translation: CASSRGQSNQPQHF.

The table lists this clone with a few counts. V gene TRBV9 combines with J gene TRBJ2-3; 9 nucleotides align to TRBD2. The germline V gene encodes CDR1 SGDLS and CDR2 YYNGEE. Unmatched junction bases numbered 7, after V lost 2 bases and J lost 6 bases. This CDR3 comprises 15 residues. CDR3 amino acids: CASSVNSGGPDTQYF. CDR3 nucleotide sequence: TGTGCCAGCAGCGTCAATAGCGGGGGCCCCGATACGCAGTATTTT.

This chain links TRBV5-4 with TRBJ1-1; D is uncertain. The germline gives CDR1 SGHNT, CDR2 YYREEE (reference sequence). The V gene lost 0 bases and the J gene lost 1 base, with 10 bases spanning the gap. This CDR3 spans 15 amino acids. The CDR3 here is CASSLGQAANTEAFF. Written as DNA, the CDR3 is TGTGCCAGCAGCTTGGGGCAGGCTGCGAACACTGAAGCTTTCTTT.

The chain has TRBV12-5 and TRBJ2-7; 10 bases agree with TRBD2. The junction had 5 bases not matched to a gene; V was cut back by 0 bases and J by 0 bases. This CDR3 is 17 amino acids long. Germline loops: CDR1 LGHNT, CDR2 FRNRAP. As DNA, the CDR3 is TGTGCTAGTGGTTTGGTTAGCGGGAGGACTAGCTCCTACGAGCAGTACTTC. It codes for CASGLVSGRTSSYEQYF.

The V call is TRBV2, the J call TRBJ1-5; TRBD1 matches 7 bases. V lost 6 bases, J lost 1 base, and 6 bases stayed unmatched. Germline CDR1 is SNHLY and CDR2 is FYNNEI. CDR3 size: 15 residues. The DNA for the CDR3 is TGTGCCAGCAGACTACAGGGGATGAGCAATCAGCCCCAGCATTTT. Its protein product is CASRLQGMSNQPQHF. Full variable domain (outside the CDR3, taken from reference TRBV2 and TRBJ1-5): EPEVTQTPSHQVTQMGQEVILRCVPISNHLYFYWYRQILGQKVEFLVSFYNNEISEKSEIFDDQFSVERPDGSNFTLKIRSTKLEDSAMYFCASRLQGMSNQPQHFGDGTRLSIL.

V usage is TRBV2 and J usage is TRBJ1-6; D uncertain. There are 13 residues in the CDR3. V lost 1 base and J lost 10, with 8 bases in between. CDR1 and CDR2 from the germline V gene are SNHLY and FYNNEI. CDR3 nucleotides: TGTGCCAGCAGTGAAGACTCGCCGTCACCCCTCCACTTT. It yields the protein CASSEDSPSPLHF.

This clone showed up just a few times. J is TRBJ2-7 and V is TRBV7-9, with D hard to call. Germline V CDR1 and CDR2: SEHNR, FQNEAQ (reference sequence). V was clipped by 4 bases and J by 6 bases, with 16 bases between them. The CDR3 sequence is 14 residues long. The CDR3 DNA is TGTGCCAGCAGCTCCTTCAACACATTATCCGAGCAGTACTTC. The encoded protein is CASSSFNTLSEQYF.

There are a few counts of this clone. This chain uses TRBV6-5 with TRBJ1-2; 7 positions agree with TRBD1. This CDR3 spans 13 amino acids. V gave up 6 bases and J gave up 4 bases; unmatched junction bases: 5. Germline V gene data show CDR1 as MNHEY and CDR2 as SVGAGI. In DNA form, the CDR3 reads TGTGCCAGCAGACCGGACAGGACCTATGGCTACACCTTC. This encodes CASRPDRTYGYTF.

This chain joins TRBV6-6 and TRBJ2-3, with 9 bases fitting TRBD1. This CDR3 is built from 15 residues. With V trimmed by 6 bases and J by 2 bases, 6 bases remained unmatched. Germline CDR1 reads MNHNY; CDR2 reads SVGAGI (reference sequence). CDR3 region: CASSKGQGLTDTQYF. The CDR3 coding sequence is TGTGCCAGCAGCAAGGGACAGGGCCTCACAGATACGCAGTATTTT.